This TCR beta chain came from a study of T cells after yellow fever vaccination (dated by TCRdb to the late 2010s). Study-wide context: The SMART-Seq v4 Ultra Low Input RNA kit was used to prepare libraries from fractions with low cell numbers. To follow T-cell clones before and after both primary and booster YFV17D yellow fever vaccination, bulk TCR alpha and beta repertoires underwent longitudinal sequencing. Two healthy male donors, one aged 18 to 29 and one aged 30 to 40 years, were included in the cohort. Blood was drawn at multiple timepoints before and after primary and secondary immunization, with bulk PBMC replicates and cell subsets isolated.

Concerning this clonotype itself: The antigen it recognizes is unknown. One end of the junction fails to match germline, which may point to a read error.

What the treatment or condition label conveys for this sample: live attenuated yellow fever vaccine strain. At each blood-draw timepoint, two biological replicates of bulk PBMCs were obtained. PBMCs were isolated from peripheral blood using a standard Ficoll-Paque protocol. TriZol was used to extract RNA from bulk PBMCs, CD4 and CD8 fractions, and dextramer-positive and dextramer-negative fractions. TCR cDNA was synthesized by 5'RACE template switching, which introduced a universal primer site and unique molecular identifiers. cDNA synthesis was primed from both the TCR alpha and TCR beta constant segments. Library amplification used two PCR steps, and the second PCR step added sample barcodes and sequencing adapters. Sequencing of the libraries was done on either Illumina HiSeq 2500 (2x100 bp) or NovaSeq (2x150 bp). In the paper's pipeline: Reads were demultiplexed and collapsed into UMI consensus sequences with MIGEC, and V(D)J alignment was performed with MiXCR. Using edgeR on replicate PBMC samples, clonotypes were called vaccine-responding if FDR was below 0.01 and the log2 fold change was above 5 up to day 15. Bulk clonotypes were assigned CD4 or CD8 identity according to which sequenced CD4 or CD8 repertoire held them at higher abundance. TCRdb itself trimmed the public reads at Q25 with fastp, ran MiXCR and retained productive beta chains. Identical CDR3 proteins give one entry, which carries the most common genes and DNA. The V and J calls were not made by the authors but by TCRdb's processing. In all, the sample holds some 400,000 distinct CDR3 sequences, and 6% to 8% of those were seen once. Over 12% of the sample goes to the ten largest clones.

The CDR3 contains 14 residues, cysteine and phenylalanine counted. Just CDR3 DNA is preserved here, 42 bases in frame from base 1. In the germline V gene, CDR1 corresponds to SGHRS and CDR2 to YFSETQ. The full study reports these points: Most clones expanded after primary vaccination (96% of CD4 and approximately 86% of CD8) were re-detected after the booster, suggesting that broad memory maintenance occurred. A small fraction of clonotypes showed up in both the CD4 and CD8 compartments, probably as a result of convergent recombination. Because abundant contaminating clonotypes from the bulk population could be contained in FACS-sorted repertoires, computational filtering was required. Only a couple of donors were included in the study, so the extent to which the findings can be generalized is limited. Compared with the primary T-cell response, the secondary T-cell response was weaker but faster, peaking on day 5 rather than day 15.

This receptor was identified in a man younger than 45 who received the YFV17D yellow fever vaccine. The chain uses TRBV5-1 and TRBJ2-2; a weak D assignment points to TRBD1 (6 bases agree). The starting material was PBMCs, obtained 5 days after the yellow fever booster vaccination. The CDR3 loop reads CAISLAQGTGELFF. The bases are TGCGCCATCAGCTTGGCACAGGGAACCGGGGAGCTGTTTTTT. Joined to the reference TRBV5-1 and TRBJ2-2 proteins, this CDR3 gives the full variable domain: KAGVTQTPRYLIKTRGQQVTLSCSPISGHRSVSWYQQTPGQGLQFLFEYFSETQRNKGNFPGRFSGRQFSNSRSEMNVSTLELGDSALYLCAISLAQGTGELFFGEGSRLTVL.